Following are 27 T cell receptor beta chains from one sample sequenced in a study of coeliac disease (dated by TCRdb to 2022 to 2024). Library preparation employed the immunoSEQ multiplex PCR assay. TCRdb provides this immuneACCESS table in a form limited to in-frame rearrangements. Some clones are lacking; in checked studies, under half of them reflect an unresolved V gene, and why the rest are absent is not known. This sample comprises 1,500 or so clones, about 64% of them detected only once. Roughly 28% of the sample rests with the top ten. Sequencing was performed on intraepithelial lymphocytes from the gut. Explained via the paper, the cell subset or site label denotes: intraepithelial cell (IEC) fraction of small intestinal biopsy. Receptors were obtained from a woman aged 45-59 years with celiac disease on a gluten-free diet.

This clone showed up just a few times. The CDR3 nucleotides are TGTGCCAGCAGCTCCTTTACAGTAATGAACACTGAAGCTTTCTTT. It is translated as CASSSFTVMNTEAFF. This sequence joins TRBV7-9 and TRBJ1-1; D gene unclear. This CDR3 contains 15 residues. V lost 4 bases and J 0 bases, leaving 12 bases between the germline ends. CDR1 is SEHNR and CDR2 is FQNEAQ in the germline V gene (reference sequence).

A few counts support this clone. The rearrangement uses TRBV4-2 and TRBJ1-1; no definite D call. Germline V CDR1 and CDR2: LGHNA, YNFKEQ. The V end lost 7 bases, the J end lost 0 bases, and 3 bases lay between the germline ends. The length of the CDR3 is 11 residues. This CDR3 reads CASTLNTEAFF. In DNA, the CDR3 is TGTGCCAGCACATTGAACACTGAAGCTTTCTTT.

The chain carries TRBV18 and TRBJ1-3, with 7 positions matching TRBD1. Per the germline V gene, CDR1 is KGHSH and CDR2 is LQKENI. The CDR3 loop spans 16 amino acids. The trim removed 2 bases at V and 2 bases at J, leaving 6 bases unmatched. CDR3 loop: CASSPRQQGTGNTIYF. The CDR3 DNA sequence: TGTGCCAGCTCACCAAGGCAACAGGGGACTGGAAACACCATATATTTT.

The gene calls are TRBV19 and TRBJ2-2; the D is unclear. The ends were cut back, 2 bases at V and 2 bases at J, with 6 bases in the middle. Germline V CDR1 and CDR2: LNHDA, SQIVND (reference sequence). This CDR3 region has 14 residues. DNA of the CDR3: TGTGCCAGTAGTATATGGGCAAACACCGGGGAGCTGTTTTTT. This encodes CASSIWANTGELFF.

Here the CDR3 reads CAWTQSHSGTDTQYF. CDR3 DNA sequence: TGTGCCTGGACACAGTCTCATTCGGGAACAGATACGCAGTATTTT. The V and J genes are TRBV30 and TRBJ2-3; perhaps TRBD2 as D (5 bases). Germline assignment: CDR1 GTSNPN and CDR2 SVGIG (reference sequence). This CDR3 contains 15 residues. V was clipped by 4 bases and J by 3 bases, with 17 bases between them.

In nucleotides, the CDR3 is TGTGCCAGCAGCTTTTTCTTGGGGGGGCTGGGGCTCGGGGAGCTGTTTTTT. It yields the protein CASSFFLGGLGLGELFF. This chain uses TRBV2 with TRBJ2-2; the D gene is possibly TRBD2 (7 bases). V shed 6 bases and J shed 7 bases, with 24 bases lying between them. The CDR3 consists of 17 residues. The germline V gene encodes CDR1 SNHLY and CDR2 FYNNEI.

The rearrangement uses TRBV11-2 and TRBJ2-1; 10 positions match TRBD1. The CDR3 has 14 amino acids. V trimming: 7 bases; J trimming: 5 bases; junction bases outside the gene matches: 5. Germline CDR1 reads SGHAT; CDR2 reads FQNNGV. CDR3 in DNA: TGTGCCAGCACTTCCGGGACAGGGGACAATGAGCAGTTCTTC. This codes for CASTSGTGDNEQFF.

V is TRBV7-8 and J is TRBJ2-7; TRBD1 aligns across 7 bases. Germline loops: CDR1 SGHVS, CDR2 FQNEAQ. This CDR3 region has 15 residues. V trimming: 4 bases; J trimming: 0 bases; junction bases outside the gene matches: 6. The CDR3 nucleotides are TGTGCCAGCAGCTCCGCAACAGGGGTCTCCTACGAGCAGTACTTC. This sequence encodes CASSSATGVSYEQYF.

This clone has just one count. V gene TRBV29-1 combines with J gene TRBJ2-1; D is ambiguous. Germline CDR1 and CDR2: SQVTM and ANQGSEA. The V gene lost 1 base and the J gene lost 4 bases, with 5 bases spanning the gap. This CDR3 is built from 12 residues. This chain's CDR3 is CSVEGGYNEQFF. CDR3 DNA sequence: TGCAGCGTTGAAGGAGGATACAATGAGCAGTTCTTC.

The rearrangement uses TRBV2 and TRBJ1-2; D unresolved. The CDR3 totals 11 residues. Germline CDR1 reads SNHLY; CDR2 reads FYNNEI. With 3 bases removed from V and 6 bases from J, the gap between germline ends came to 5 bases. CDR3 in amino acids: CASSEEDGYTF. Here the CDR3 DNA reads TGTGCCAGCAGTGAGGAGGATGGCTACACCTTC.

The CDR3 region is CASRRGTSGGARNEQFF. In DNA form, the CDR3 reads TGTGCCAGCAGGCGAGGGACTAGCGGGGGGGCTAGGAATGAGCAGTTCTTC. This rearrangement joins TRBV5-4 to TRBJ2-1; TRBD2 matches at 16 bases. V dropped 5 bases and J dropped 7; count of bases not matched to a gene: 9. The CDR3 has 17 residues. Germline V gives CDR1 SGHNT, CDR2 YYREEE (reference sequence).

The chain recombines TRBV6-4 with TRBJ1-2; a possible D gene is TRBD1 (6 bases). The CDR3 runs 13 residues. Trimming took off 6 bases at V and 4 bases at J, with 12 bases between the two ends. Per germline, CDR1 MRHNA and CDR2 SNTAGT. The CDR3 sequence is CASSPGTPYGYTF. The CDR3 nucleotides read TGTGCCAGCAGCCCGGGGACACCCTATGGCTACACCTTC.

The J gene is TRBJ2-5, the V gene TRBV5-1; D call uncertain. The germline CDR1 and CDR2 sequences are SGHRS and YFSETQ. V was cut by 4 bases and J by 2 bases, with 15 bases left in between. The CDR3 totals 15 residues. The CDR3 loop reads CASSPGYVPQETQYF. The CDR3 bases are TGCGCCAGCAGCCCCGGGTATGTCCCTCAAGAGACCCAGTACTTC.

This clone was seen more than once but under ten times. DNA of the CDR3: TGTGCCAGCAGCATTAGCGGGGGGGCTCACTACAATGAGCAGTTCTTC. This encodes CASSISGGAHYNEQFF. The gene calls are TRBV28 and TRBJ2-1; 11 nucleotides agree with TRBD2. The CDR3 loop spans 16 amino acids. The trim removed 6 bases at V and 3 bases at J, leaving 7 bases unmatched. In germline, CDR1 is MDHEN, CDR2 SYDVKM.

The chain employs TRBV7-9 and TRBJ2-5, with D possibly TRBD2 on 5 matching bases. The CDR3 has 12 residues. V lost 6 bases and J 6 bases, leaving 11 bases between the germline ends. Looked up from germline, CDR1 is SEHNR and CDR2 is FQNEAQ (reference sequence). The CDR3 loop reads CASRPPGKTQYF. CDR3 nucleotides: TGTGCCAGCAGACCCCCGGGAAAGACCCAGTACTTC.

This clone showed up just once. The genes are TRBV20-1 and TRBJ2-7; D is perhaps TRBD1 (6 bases). CDR1 DFQATT and CDR2 SNEGSKA come from the germline V gene (reference sequence). CDR3 length: 10 residues. Trimming removed 5 bases from V and 8 bases from J, with 10 bases in between. CDR3 bases: TGCAGTGCTCTGGACAGTAAGCAGTACTTC. Translation: CSALDSKQYF.

This chain connects TRBV5-1 to TRBJ2-7, with 9 bases identical to TRBD1. Germline CDR1 is SGHRS and CDR2 is YFSETQ. The CDR3 is made up of 14 amino acids. Trimming took 0 bases from V and 3 from J; bases not matched to a gene: 1. In DNA form, the CDR3 reads TGCGCCAGCAGCTTGGGACAGGGGGGCTACGAGCAGTACTTC. Translation: CASSLGQGGYEQYF.

This clone was picked up a small number of times. The J gene is TRBJ2-5, the V gene TRBV9; possibly TRBD2 for D (7 bases). In germline, CDR1 is SGDLS, CDR2 YYNGEE. Trimming cost V 0 bases and J 4 bases, with 13 bases left between them. The CDR3 is 15 residues long. DNA for the CDR3: TGTGCCAGCAGCGTAGGGGGGGGCGGCCCAGAGACCCAGTACTTC. This sequence encodes CASSVGGGGPETQYF.

CDR3 coding DNA: TGTGCCAGCACTCTAGGAGCGGGGCCCCAGCATTTT. Residues: CASTLGAGPQHF. The chain recombines TRBV2 with TRBJ1-5; D ambiguous. CDR3 length equals 12 residues. Per germline, CDR1 SNHLY and CDR2 FYNNEI. Trimming stripped 7 bases from V and 9 bases from J, with 13 bases between. Combining the CDR3 with reference TRBV2 and TRBJ1-5 gives the whole variable domain EPEVTQTPSHQVTQMGQEVILRCVPISNHLYFYWYRQILGQKVEFLVSFYNNEISEKSEIFDDQFSVERPDGSNFTLKIRSTKLEDSAMYFCASTLGAGPQHFGDGTRLSIL.

The chain is built from TRBV6-1 and TRBJ1-1; D is uncertain. CDR3 length equals 14 residues. V was cut by 4 bases and J by 3 bases, with 12 bases left in between. The germline gives CDR1 MNHNS, CDR2 SASEGT. In nucleotides, the CDR3 is TGTGCCAGCAGTGCAGGAAGTCCCCACACTGAAGCTTTCTTT. As protein: CASSAGSPHTEAFF.

The gene calls are TRBV21-1 and TRBJ1-5. TRBV21-1 is an annotated pseudogene. There are 17 residues in the CDR3. The CDR3 bases are TGTGCCAGCAGAGATGGACTAGCTACATGGCATCATCAGCCCCAGCATTTT. This gives the protein CASRDGLATWHHQPQHF.

The gene calls are TRBV10-2 and TRBJ2-7; 12 bases are a match to TRBD1. The CDR3 is made up of 13 amino acids. In germline, CDR1 is WSHSY, CDR2 SAAADI. The J segment lost 5 bases and the V segment lost 9 bases, leaving 5 bases of the junction unmatched. The CDR3 DNA reads TGCGCCAGTTGGGACAGGGGGCTGCACGAGCAGTACTTC. This encodes CASWDRGLHEQYF.

The CDR3: CASSQDNIGQGTNTIYF. In DNA, the CDR3 is TGCGCCAGCAGCCAAGATAACATCGGACAGGGGACAAACACCATATATTTT. The J gene is TRBJ1-3, the V gene TRBV4-3; 9 nucleotides match TRBD1. Germline CDR1 LGHNA, CDR2 YSLEER. The CDR3 consists of 17 residues. V lost 0 bases, J lost 6 bases, and 9 bases stayed unmatched.

The chain employs TRBV5-1 and TRBJ2-3; no clear D. CDR1 is SGHRS, CDR2 YFSETQ, per germline. Trimming shortened V by 4 bases and J by 5 bases, and 14 bases separated the two germline ends. This CDR3 spans 14 amino acids. The CDR3 is CASSPNFPEDTQYF. CDR3 coding DNA: TGCGCCAGCAGCCCTAACTTTCCCGAAGATACGCAGTATTTT.

The rearrangement links TRBV19 to TRBJ1-6, with D uncertain. Trimming cost V 8 bases and J 13 bases, with 6 bases left between them. The V gene's germline CDR1 is LNHDA and CDR2 SQIVND (reference sequence). The CDR3 runs to 9 residues. CDR3 amino acids: CASGPPLHF. Here the CDR3 DNA reads TGTGCCAGTGGCCCTCCCCTCCACTTT.

The V gene is TRBV2, the J gene TRBJ2-3; D is uncertain. Germline V gene sequence: CDR1 SNHLY, CDR2 FYNNEI. Trimming took off 2 bases at V and 4 bases at J, with 7 bases between the two ends. The CDR3 has 13 amino acids. The CDR3, as DNA: TGTGCCAGCAGTGAACTAGGCCCAGATACGCAGTATTTT. Its protein product is CASSELGPDTQYF.

J is TRBJ2-1 and V is TRBV28; TRBD2 might be the D (5 bases). The CDR3 length is 15 residues. From germline, CDR1 is MDHEN and CDR2 SYDVKM. Trimming cost V 8 bases and J 3 bases, with 17 bases left between them. The CDR3 is CASLPAGRNYNEQFF. The CDR3 nucleotides read TGTGCCAGCCTCCCCGCGGGCCGAAACTACAATGAGCAGTTCTTC.